The 22 T cell receptor beta chains below were found in one sample sequenced in a study of T cell repertoires in cytomegalovirus infection. In TCRdb, the reads were re-called with MiXCR into one record per CDR3 protein. This sample has about 260,000 distinct CDR3 sequences, with approximately 9.1% found just once. Sample: PBMCs. Receptors originate from a human donor in good health (CMV status not recorded). Some clones in this sample may be carry-over from other donors' samples.

This clonotype occurred many times. The CDR3 loop reads CASRETGGAGNTIYF. DNA of the CDR3: TGTGCCAGCAGGGAGACAGGGGGCGCCGGAAACACCATATATTTT. V gene TRBV6-6 combines with J gene TRBJ1-3; 10 bases match TRBD1. Germline loops: CDR1 MNHNY, CDR2 SVGAGI (reference sequence). V lost 6 bases to trimming and J lost 4 bases; unmatched junction nucleotides: 6. There are 15 residues in the CDR3.

This clonotype was seen ten or more times. The chain uses TRBV7-8 and TRBJ1-4; no firm D call. This CDR3 contains 14 residues. V lost 4 bases, J lost 4 bases, and 10 bases lay in between. The germline V gene has CDR1 SGHVS and CDR2 FQNEAQ. This CDR3 is CASSSQTVNEKLFF. The CDR3 region has the DNA TGTGCCAGCAGCTCACAGACCGTTAATGAAAAACTGTTTTTT.

This clonotype was detected ten times or more. The CDR3 nucleotides read TGTGCCAGCAGCCTAGGACTAGCGGGACGCACCGGGGAGCTGTTTTTT. This encodes CASSLGLAGRTGELFF. The chain carries TRBV11-2 and TRBJ2-2; 12 bases map to TRBD2. The germline gives CDR1 SGHAT, CDR2 FQNNGV. CDR3 length: 16 residues. After removal of 5 bases from V and 4 bases from J, the junction contained 5 bases not matched to a gene.

This clonotype was recorded many times. CDR3 loop: CASSQAEAGTTGGSQPQHF. DNA of the CDR3: TGCGCCAGCAGCCAAGCAGAGGCGGGAACTACAGGGGGCAGTCAGCCCCAGCATTTT. The chain recombines TRBV4-1 with TRBJ1-5; 9 positions agree with TRBD1. The V and J ends lost 1 base and 6 bases, in that order; junction bases with no gene match: 16. The germline CDR1 and CDR2 sequences are MGHRA and YSYEKL. The CDR3 has 19 amino acids.

The chain is built from TRBV14 and TRBJ1-4; no firm D call. The length of the CDR3 is 11 residues. In germline, CDR1 is SGHDN, CDR2 FVKESK. V was shortened by 4 bases and J by 10 bases, with 7 bases between the two germline ends. The CDR3 nucleotides read TGTGCCAGCAGCCCGGGCGGAAAACTGTTTTTT. Translating it yields CASSPGGKLFF.

The sample holds many counts of this clonotype. The rearrangement uses TRBV11-2 and TRBJ2-1; a weak D match, TRBD1 (6 bases). Per germline, CDR1 SGHAT and CDR2 FQNNGV. The germline V and J ends were trimmed by 4 bases and 8 bases, with 21 bases remaining between them. This CDR3 is built from 16 residues. CDR3 sequence (DNA): TGTGCCAGCAGCTCGCGCGGGTCGAGGGGGAGCGATGAGCAGTTCTTC. This codes for CASSSRGSRGSDEQFF. Full variable domain (remainder filled in from reference TRBV11-2 and TRBJ2-1): EAGVAQSPRYKIIEKRQSVAFWCNPISGHATLYWYQQILGQGPKLLIQFQNNGVVDDSQLPKDRFSAERLKGVDSTLKIQPAKLEDSAVYLCASSSRGSRGSDEQFFGPGTRLTVL.

The genes are TRBV2 and TRBJ1-2; no firm D call. The CDR3 runs 14 residues. Germline CDR1 and CDR2: SNHLY and FYNNEI. The V end lost 6 bases, the J end lost 4 bases, and 15 bases lay between the germline ends. The DNA of the CDR3 is TGTGCCAGCAGCCGGACTGGGGAAGGCTATGGCTACACCTTC. Its translation: CASSRTGEGYGYTF.

The V call is TRBV29-1, the J call TRBJ2-2; D unclear. The ends were cut back, 1 base at V and 2 bases at J, with 14 bases in the middle. Germline V gene data show CDR1 as SQVTM and CDR2 as ANQGSEA. The CDR3 covers 16 residues. The CDR3 sequence: CSVEVSRTANTGELFF. The CDR3 region has the DNA TGCAGCGTTGAAGTTTCGCGCACAGCAAACACCGGGGAGCTGTTTTTT.

This clonotype was counted many times. The gene calls are TRBV30 and TRBJ2-4; D remains ambiguous. This CDR3 is 15 amino acids long. Trimming removed 1 base from V and 3 bases from J, with 13 bases in between. From germline, CDR1 is GTSNPN and CDR2 SVGIG (reference sequence). The CDR3 is CAWSDDLAGKNIQYF. The CDR3 nucleotides read TGTGCCTGGAGTGATGACTTAGCCGGCAAAAACATTCAGTACTTC.

This clonotype was counted at least ten times. The chain couples TRBV28 to TRBJ1-3, with TRBD1 as a possible D gene (6 bases). V gave up 7 bases and J gave up 6 bases, with 16 bases separating them. The length of the CDR3 is 14 residues. Germline-derived CDR1 and CDR2 are MDHEN and SYDVKM. The CDR3 region has the DNA TGTGCCAGCAAGGTGGAAGGGGGTGAAAACACCATATATTTT. It yields the protein CASKVEGGENTIYF.

This clonotype was counted many times. This chain links TRBV7-2 with TRBJ2-5, with a tentative D call TRBD2 (6 bases). Trimming shortened V by 7 bases and J by 0 bases, and 18 bases separated the two germline ends. In germline, CDR1 is SGHTA, CDR2 FQGNSA. The CDR3 contains 16 residues. CDR3 bases: TGTGCCAGCACCCCAGGATTGCGGGGAAACCAAGAGACCCAGTACTTC. It codes for CASTPGLRGNQETQYF.

The rearrangement joins TRBV20-1 to TRBJ1-1; D possibly corresponds to TRBD1 (6 bases). The V end lost 0 bases, the J end lost 1 base, and 12 bases lay between the germline ends. Germline lookup yields CDR1 DFQATT and CDR2 SNEGSKA (reference sequence). The CDR3 is 15 amino acids. For the CDR3, the DNA is TGCAGTGCTAGAGATATGGGACACCCGAACACTGAAGCTTTCTTT. As protein: CSARDMGHPNTEAFF.

This clonotype was counted ten times or more. The chain has TRBV7-2 and TRBJ2-7, with TRBD1 matching 8 bases. After removal of 3 bases from V and 7 bases from J, the junction contained 5 bases not matched to a gene. The germline CDR1 and CDR2 sequences are SGHTA and FQGNSA. The CDR3 is made up of 13 amino acids. The CDR3 sequence is CASSFQGAGEQYF. The CDR3 nucleotides read TGTGCCAGCAGCTTTCAGGGGGCGGGGGAGCAGTACTTC.

This clonotype was observed at least ten times. This chain uses TRBV7-2 with TRBJ2-7, with D perhaps given as TRBD1 or TRBD2 (6 bases each). The CDR3 has 15 residues. Germline loops: CDR1 SGHTA, CDR2 FQGNSA. V was trimmed by 1 base and J by 0 bases, leaving 10 bases between them. The CDR3 spells CASSLEGGASYEQYF. As DNA, the CDR3 is TGTGCCAGCAGCTTAGAGGGGGGAGCCTCCTACGAGCAGTACTTC.

This clonotype was observed many times. The rearrangement joins TRBV5-5 to TRBJ1-5; D might be TRBD1 (5 bases). Trimming shortened V by 0 bases and J by 2 bases, and 15 bases separated the two germline ends. Germline V gene data show CDR1 as SGHKS and CDR2 as YYEKEE (reference sequence). The CDR3 loop spans 17 amino acids. The chain's CDR3 is CASSLAGRAGRNQPQHF. CDR3 in DNA: TGTGCCAGCAGCTTGGCCGGCAGGGCGGGGCGCAATCAGCCCCAGCATTTT.

This clonotype came up many times. The chain joins TRBV15 to TRBJ1-1, with D uncertain. The CDR3 extends over 14 amino acids. In germline, CDR1 is LNHNV, CDR2 YYDKDF (reference sequence). The V end was cut by 4 bases, the J end by 0 bases, with 9 bases between. CDR3 nucleotides: TGTGCCACCAGCACGCCGCGGATGAACACTGAAGCTTTCTTT. It codes for CATSTPRMNTEAFF.

V is TRBV19 and J is TRBJ2-4; possible D gene TRBD2, 5 bases. Trimming took 6 bases from V and 7 from J, leaving 16 bases between them. In germline, CDR1 is LNHDA, CDR2 SQIVND (reference sequence). The CDR3 length is 14 residues. As DNA, the CDR3 is TGTGCCAGTAGGGAGCTGACCCCGGGGAACATTCAGTACTTC. It is translated as CASRELTPGNIQYF.

This clonotype was counted many times. The genes are TRBV7-2 and TRBJ1-4, with D perhaps TRBD1 (6 bases). Germline CDR1 and CDR2: SGHTA and FQGNSA. The CDR3 consists of 16 residues. V was trimmed by 5 bases and J by 5 bases, leaving 18 bases between them. This CDR3 reads CASSLRGGGANEKLFF. Here the CDR3 DNA reads TGTGCCAGCAGCCTACGCGGTGGGGGGGCGAATGAAAAACTGTTTTTT. Full variable domain (missing parts from reference TRBV7-2 and TRBJ1-4): GAGVSQSPSNKVTEKGKDVELRCDPISGHTALYWYRQSLGQGLEFLIYFQGNSAPDKSGLPSDRFSAERTGGSVSTLTIQRTQQEDSAVYLCASSLRGGGANEKLFFGSGTQLSVL.

This clonotype was detected ten times or more. The J gene is TRBJ1-2, the V gene TRBV11-3, with TRBD1 as a possible D gene (6 bases). The CDR3 runs to 17 residues. Trimming cost V 5 bases and J 4 bases, with 23 bases left between them. CDR1 is SGHNT and CDR2 is YENEEA in the germline V gene. The CDR3 DNA reads TGTGCCAGCAGCGCCGGTCGGGCGGGGGCGACAGCCTATGGCTACACCTTC. Protein product: CASSAGRAGATAYGYTF.

The table lists this clonotype with a few counts. The rearrangement uses TRBV12-3 or TRBV12-4 and TRBJ2-5; D is perhaps TRBD1 or TRBD2 (5 bases each). Trimming removed 4 bases at V and 5 bases at J, with 11 bases between. The CDR3 length is 13 residues. The DNA for the CDR3 is TGTGCCAGCAGTTCGGGGCAGGACGAGACCCAGTACTTC. As protein: CASSSGQDETQYF.

This clonotype was seen at least ten times. The chain joins TRBV7-3 to TRBJ2-3, with TRBD2 matching over 9 bases. This CDR3 has 15 residues. With V trimmed by 0 bases and J by 4 bases, 2 bases remained unmatched. Germline V gene sequence: CDR1 SGHTA, CDR2 FQGTGA. In DNA form, the CDR3 reads TGTGCCAGCAGCTTAACGCGGGGGGGCGCAGATACGCAGTATTTT. Translating gives CASSLTRGGADTQYF.

In this sample, this clonotype turned up many times. This chain's CDR3 is CASSPGTRGDTQYF. Written as DNA, the CDR3 is TGTGCCAGCAGCCCCGGGACTAGGGGTGATACGCAGTATTTT. The chain couples TRBV7-8 to TRBJ2-3; TRBD2 aligns across 8 bases. This CDR3 is 14 amino acids long. Trimming removed 5 bases from V and 6 bases from J; junction bases left unmatched: 7. Looked up from germline, CDR1 is SGHVS and CDR2 is FQNEAQ.